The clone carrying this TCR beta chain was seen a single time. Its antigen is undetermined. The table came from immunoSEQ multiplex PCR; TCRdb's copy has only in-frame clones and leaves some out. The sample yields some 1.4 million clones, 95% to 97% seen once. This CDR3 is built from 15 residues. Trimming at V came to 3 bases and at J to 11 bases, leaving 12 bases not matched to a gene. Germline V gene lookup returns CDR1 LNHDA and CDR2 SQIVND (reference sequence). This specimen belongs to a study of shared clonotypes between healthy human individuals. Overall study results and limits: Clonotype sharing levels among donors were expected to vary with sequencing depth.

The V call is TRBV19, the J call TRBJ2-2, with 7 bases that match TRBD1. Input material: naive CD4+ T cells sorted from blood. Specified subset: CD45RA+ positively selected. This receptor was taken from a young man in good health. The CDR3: CASSIGRQGWRELFF. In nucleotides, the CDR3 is TGTGCCAGTAGTATTGGGAGACAGGGTTGGCGCGAGCTGTTTTTT.